This is a list of T cell receptor beta chains from one sample in a study of blood T cell repertoires in COVID-19. Generated by immunoSEQ multiplex PCR, the TCRdb table keeps only in-frame clones and is missing some. The sample consists of 250,000 to 300,000 clones, roughly 87% of them appearing once. The sequencing input was PBMCs or T cells enriched from blood (not recorded which). The receptors shown here come from a woman under 40 who had recovered from COVID-19. The CDR3 runs from the conserved cysteine through the conserved F or W. Each record gives: J gene, V gene, clone size, D gene, CDR3 DNA, CDR3 protein. D genes are given only for firm matches. Where a row states a size, it is once, few, many or the class of an expanded clone; other rows omit it.

TRBJ2-1	TRBV7-3	once	TRBD2	TGTGCCAGCAGCTTGGGGACTAGCGGAGACAATGAGCAGTTCTTC	CASSLGTSGDNEQFF
TRBJ2-3	TRBV19	NA	TRBD1	TGTGCCAGTAGTATGAACCGGGACAGGGATATGAGCACAGATACGCAGTATTTT	CASSMNRDRDMSTDTQYF
TRBJ1-1	TRBV5-5	NA	NA	TGTGCCAGCAGCTTGGATAGGGGCACTGAAGCTTTCTTT	CASSLDRGTEAFF
TRBJ1-3	TRBV5-1	NA	NA	TGCGCCAGCAGCTTGGACCTCAGGCCTGGAAACACCATATATTTT	CASSLDLRPGNTIYF
TRBJ1-2	TRBV15	NA	NA	TGTGCCACCAGCAGAGATATCGGGGGTGGCTACACCTTC	CATSRDIGGGYTF
TRBJ1-2	TRBV7-9	NA	NA	TGTGCCAGCAGCTCCCCTACCCAAGACAGCGTCCTTTATGGCTACACCTTC	CASSSPTQDSVLYGYTF
TRBJ2-5	TRBV7-3	NA	NA	TGTGCCAGCAGCTTAGGGTTGGCGGGGCCCGGGGAGACCCAGTACTTC	CASSLGLAGPGETQYF
TRBJ2-1	TRBV6-8	NA	NA	TGTGCCAGCAGCCCACTAGCTGCGGGCCCCAATGAGCAGTTCTTC	CASSPLAAGPNEQFF
TRBJ2-4	TRBV6-5	NA	TRBD1	TGTGCCAGCAGTTCCGGACAGGGGGGGAGATACATTCAGTACTTC	CASSSGQGGRYIQYF
TRBJ2-1	TRBV18	once	TRBD2	TGTGCCAGCTCACCACTTCTAGCGGGGGGCGACAATGAGCAGTTCTTC	CASSPLLAGGDNEQFF
TRBJ1-2	TRBV5-1	once	NA	TGCGCCAGCAGTTCGGACTATGGCTACACCTTC	CASSSDYGYTF
TRBJ2-2	TRBV27	NA	TRBD2	TGTGCCAGCAGTCTAATAGCGGGAGGGTACACCGGGGAGCTGTTTTTT	CASSLIAGGYTGELFF
TRBJ1-5	TRBV20-1	few	NA	TGCAGTGCTAGAAGGGGGCAGCCCCAGCATTTT	CSARRGQPQHF
TRBJ1-5	TRBV11-2	NA	NA	TGTGCCAGCAGCCTCGAAAGCAGGCAGCCCCAGCATTTT	CASSLESRQPQHF
TRBJ1-3	TRBV29-1	NA	NA	TGCAGCGTTACGGGAGGAAACACCATATATTTT	CSVTGGNTIYF
TRBJ1-4	TRBV5-1	NA	NA	TGCGCCAGCAGCTTGGGTGGGGGCGAATATGAAAAACTGTTTTTT	CASSLGGGEYEKLFF
TRBJ1-4	TRBV6-5	NA	NA	TGTGCCAGCAGCGACCCAGGGACAGAAAAACTGTTTTTT	CASSDPGTEKLFF
TRBJ1-6	TRBV30	NA	NA	TGTGCCTGGAGCACAGGTCGGAATTCACCCCTCCACTTT	CAWSTGRNSPLHF
TRBJ1-5	TRBV6-4	NA	NA	TGTGCCACCTACCGTGCTTCTAACAATCAGCCCCAGCATTTT	CATYRASNNQPQHF
TRBJ2-2	TRBV4-3	NA	TRBD2	TGCGCCAGCAGCCAGACTAGCGGGGGGGCTAAAACCGGGGAGCTGTTTTTT	CASSQTSGGAKTGELFF
TRBJ1-1	TRBV5-1	once	TRBD1	TGCGCCAGCAGCTTTACCGGGACAGGGCTGCAGAACACTGAAGCTTTCTTT	CASSFTGTGLQNTEAFF
TRBJ1-6	TRBV11-3	once	TRBD1	TGTGCCAGCAGCTTCGGGACAGGGGGCATCTCCTATAATTCACCCCTCCACTTT	CASSFGTGGISYNSPLHF
TRBJ1-3	TRBV3-1/TRBV3-2	once	NA	TGTGCCAGCAGCCAACCCGGGGTAGGAAACACCATATATTTT	CASSQPGVGNTIYF
TRBJ1-2	TRBV19	once	NA	TGTGCCAGTAGTCCTCCGGGAAATAACTATGGCTACACCTTC	CASSPPGNNYGYTF
TRBJ1-2	TRBV19	NA	NA	TGTGCCAGTAAACTCCCAGGGCAGGGGCGAGGCTACACCTTC	CASKLPGQGRGYTF
TRBJ1-1	TRBV6-4	NA	NA	TGTGCCAGCAGCGCGACAGAGATGAACACTGAAGCTTTCTTT	CASSATEMNTEAFF
TRBJ2-5	TRBV6-2/TRBV6-3	NA	TRBD1	TGTGCCAGCAGTTACTCCAACCGGGACAGGTACCAAGAGACCCAGTACTTC	CASSYSNRDRYQETQYF
TRBJ1-4	TRBV2	NA	NA	TGTGCCAGCAGAGAACAGACAACTAATGAAAAACTGTTTTTT	CASREQTTNEKLFF
TRBJ1-1	TRBV6-5	NA	NA	TGTGCCAGCAGCCCCTGGGGGGTAGACACTGAAGCTTTCTTT	CASSPWGVDTEAFF
TRBJ2-5	TRBV7-9	NA	NA	TGTGCCAGCAGTCGTGGCGGGCAAGGGGAGACCCAGTACTTC	CASSRGGQGETQYF
TRBJ1-1	TRBV11-3	NA	TRBD1	TGTGCCAGCAGCTCAATGACAGGGGGCACTGAAGCTTTCTTT	CASSSMTGGTEAFF